This is a list of T cell receptor beta chains from one sample in a study of T cells in Graves' hyperthyroidism and ophthalmopathy. TCRdb redid the calling of the multiplex PCR reads with MiXCR, one entry per CDR3 protein. The repertoire includes approximately 380,000 distinct CDR3 sequences, 11% to 15% of them detected once, and over 25% sits in the top ten. Sequenced material: blood. The receptor source for this set is a man between 45 and 60 years old with Graves' ophthalmopathy. CDR3s include the opening cysteine and the closing phenylalanine or tryptophan. Fields, in order: CDR3 length, D gene, clone size, J gene, V gene, CDR3 DNA, CDR3 protein. The D gene is left open where the match is weak. Expanded clones get a size class; other rows say once, few or many, or leave the size out.

14 | . | . | TRBJ2-3 | TRBV10-3 | TGTGCCATCAGTAAGGGGGACAGCACAGATACGCAGTATTTT | CAISKGDSTDTQYF
13 | . | few | TRBJ1-3 | TRBV11-2 | TGTGCCAGCAGCCCAGACCCCGTAAACACCATATATTTT | CASSPDPVNTIYF
15 | . | many | TRBJ2-3 | TRBV5-1 | TGCGCCAGCAGCTTGGAGGGGACTTCCGTGGATACGCAGTATTTT | CASSLEGTSVDTQYF
16 | TRBD1 | many | TRBJ2-4 | TRBV20-1 | TGCAGTGCTAGAGAAGGTGTAGGGGGCGCCAAAACCATTCAGTACTTC | CSAREGVGGAKTIQYF
13 | . | few | TRBJ1-1 | TRBV28 | TGTGCCAGCAAATTTCTGGGGGCGTTTGAAGCTTTCTTT | CASKFLGAFEAFF
16 | . | . | TRBJ1-6 | TRBV12-3/TRBV12-4 | TGTGCCAGCAGTTCCCGGGGACACGGATATAATTCACCCCTCCACTTT | CASSSRGHGYNSPLHF
13 | . | . | TRBJ2-3 | TRBV10-3 | TGTGCCATCAGGGAGATCATCCTGGATACGCAGTATTTT | CAIREIILDTQYF
13 | . | many | TRBJ1-2 | TRBV28 | TGTGCCAGCAGTTCGACAGTTAACTATGGCTACACCTTC | CASSSTVNYGYTF
15 | . | many | TRBJ1-1 | TRBV6-1 | TGTGCCAGCAGTGAATCCTGGGCCCAGAACACTGAAGCTTTCTTT | CASSESWAQNTEAFF
15 | TRBD2 | few | TRBJ2-3 | TRBV20-1 | TGCAGTGCTAGCGGACTAGCGGGAGACCCAGATACGCAGTATTTT | CSASGLAGDPDTQYF
13 | TRBD1 | many | TRBJ2-7 | TRBV4-1 | TGCGCCAGCAGCCAAGGGACAGGGTACGAGCAGTACTTC | CASSQGTGYEQYF
14 | . | many | TRBJ2-2 | TRBV18 | TGTGCCAGCTCACCGTCGACTAGGACCGGGGAGCTGTTTTTT | CASSPSTRTGELFF